The sequence of this TCR beta chain was determined in a study of blood T cell repertoires in COVID-19. Method: immunoSEQ multiplex PCR; TCRdb's copy keeps in-frame clones and lacks some. The sample consists of roughly 280,000 clones, under 90% of them appearing once. With 6 bases removed from V and 7 bases from J, the gap between germline ends came to 12 bases. The CDR3 is 13 residues long. Germline assignment: CDR1 LNHDA and CDR2 SQIVND (reference sequence). The sequenced material came from PBMCs or T cells enriched from blood (not recorded which). This sequence joins TRBV19 and TRBJ1-4; D gene ambiguous. The TCR was taken from a woman aged 60-70 years who had recovered from COVID-19. In DNA form, the CDR3 reads TGTGCCAGTAGCATAAGGAGTAGTGAAAAACTGTTTTTT. Amino acids: CASSIRSSEKLFF.